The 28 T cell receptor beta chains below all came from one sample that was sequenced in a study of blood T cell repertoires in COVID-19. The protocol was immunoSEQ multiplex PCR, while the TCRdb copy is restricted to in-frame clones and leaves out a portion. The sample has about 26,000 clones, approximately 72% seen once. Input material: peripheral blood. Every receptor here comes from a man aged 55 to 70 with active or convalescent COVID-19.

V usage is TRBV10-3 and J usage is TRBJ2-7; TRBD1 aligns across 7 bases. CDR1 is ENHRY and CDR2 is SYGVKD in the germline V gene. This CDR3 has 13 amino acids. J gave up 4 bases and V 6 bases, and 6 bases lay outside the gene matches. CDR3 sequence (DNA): TGTGCCATCAGAGGGGACAGCCCATACGAGCAGTACTTC. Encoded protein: CAIRGDSPYEQYF.

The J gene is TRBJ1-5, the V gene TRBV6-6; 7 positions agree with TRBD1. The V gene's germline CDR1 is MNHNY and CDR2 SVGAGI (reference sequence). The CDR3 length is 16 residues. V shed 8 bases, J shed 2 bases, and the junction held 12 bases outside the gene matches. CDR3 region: CASRGDREVRNQPQHF. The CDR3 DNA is TGTGCCAGCCGGGGCGACAGGGAGGTTCGCAATCAGCCCCAGCATTTT.

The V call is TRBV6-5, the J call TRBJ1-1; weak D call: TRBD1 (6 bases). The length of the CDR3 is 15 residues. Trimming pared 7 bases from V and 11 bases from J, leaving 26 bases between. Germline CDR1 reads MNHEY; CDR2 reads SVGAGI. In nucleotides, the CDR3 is TGTGCCAGCACCGAAGGGGGGGATGGGGCCCACTGGGCTTTCTTT. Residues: CASTEGGDGAHWAFF.

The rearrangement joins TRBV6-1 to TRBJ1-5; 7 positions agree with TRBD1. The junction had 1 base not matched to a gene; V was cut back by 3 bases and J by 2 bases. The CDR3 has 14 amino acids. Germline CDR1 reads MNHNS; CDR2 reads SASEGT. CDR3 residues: CASSDGQGNQPQHF. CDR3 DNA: TGTGCCAGCAGTGACGGACAGGGCAATCAGCCCCAGCATTTT.

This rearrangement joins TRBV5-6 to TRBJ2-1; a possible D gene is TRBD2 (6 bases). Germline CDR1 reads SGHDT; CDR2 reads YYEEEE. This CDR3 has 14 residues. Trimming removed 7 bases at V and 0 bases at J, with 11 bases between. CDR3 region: CASRGFSSYNEQFF. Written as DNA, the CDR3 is TGTGCCAGCCGGGGGTTTAGCTCCTACAATGAGCAGTTCTTC.

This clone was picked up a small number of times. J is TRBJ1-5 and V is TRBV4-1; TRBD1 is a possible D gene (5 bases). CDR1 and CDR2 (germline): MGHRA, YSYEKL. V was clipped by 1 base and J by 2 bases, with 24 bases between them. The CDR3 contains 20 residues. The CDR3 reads CASSQVFQGKGFGGNQPQHF. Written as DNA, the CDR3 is TGCGCCAGCAGCCAAGTTTTCCAGGGAAAAGGCTTTGGGGGCAATCAGCCCCAGCATTTT.

CDR3 loop: CAWSGGRGDEAFF. The CDR3 coding sequence is TGTGCCTGGAGTGGAGGGCGCGGGGATGAAGCTTTCTTT. The V and J genes are TRBV30 and TRBJ1-1; D not resolved. Trimming cost V 1 base and J 7 bases, with 13 bases left between them. This CDR3 is built from 13 residues. Germline V gives CDR1 GTSNPN, CDR2 SVGIG (reference sequence).

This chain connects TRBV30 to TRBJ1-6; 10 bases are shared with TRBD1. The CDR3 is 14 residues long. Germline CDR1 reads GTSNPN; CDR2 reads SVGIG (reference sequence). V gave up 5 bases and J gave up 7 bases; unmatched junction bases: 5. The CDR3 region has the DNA TGTGCCTGGGCGGCGGGACAGGGGAATTCACCCCTCCACTTT. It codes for CAWAAGQGNSPLHF. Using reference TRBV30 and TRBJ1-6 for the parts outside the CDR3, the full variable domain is SQTIHQWPATLVQPVGSPLSLECTVEGTSNPNLYWYRQAAGRGLQLLFYSVGIGQISSEVPQNLSASRPQDRQFILSSKKLLLSDSGFYLCAWAAGQGNSPLHFGNGTRLTVT.

CDR3 amino acids: CASSQEVLAGVGTDTQYF. The CDR3 DNA reads TGTGCCAGCAGCCAAGAGGTTCTAGCGGGAGTCGGCACAGATACGCAGTATTTT. V gene TRBV3-1 (or the pseudogene TRBV3-2) combines with J gene TRBJ2-3; 10 bases match TRBD2. The V gene's germline CDR1 is LGHDT and CDR2 YNNKEL (reference sequence). The V gene end was trimmed by 0 bases and the J gene end by 1 base; junction bases not matched to a gene: 7. The CDR3 runs 18 residues.

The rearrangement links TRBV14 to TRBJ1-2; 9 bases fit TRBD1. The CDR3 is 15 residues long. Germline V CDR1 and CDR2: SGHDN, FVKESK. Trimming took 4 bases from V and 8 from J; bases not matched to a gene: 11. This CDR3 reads CASSPPGTGTRGYTF. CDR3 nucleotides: TGTGCCAGCAGCCCTCCCGGGACAGGGACTCGCGGCTACACCTTC.

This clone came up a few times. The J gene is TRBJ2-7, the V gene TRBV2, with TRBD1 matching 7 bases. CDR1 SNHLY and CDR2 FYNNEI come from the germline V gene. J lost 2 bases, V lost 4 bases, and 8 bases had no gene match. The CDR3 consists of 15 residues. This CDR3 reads CASSAPTGIAYEQYF. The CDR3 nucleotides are TGTGCCAGCAGTGCACCGACAGGGATCGCCTACGAGCAGTACTTC.

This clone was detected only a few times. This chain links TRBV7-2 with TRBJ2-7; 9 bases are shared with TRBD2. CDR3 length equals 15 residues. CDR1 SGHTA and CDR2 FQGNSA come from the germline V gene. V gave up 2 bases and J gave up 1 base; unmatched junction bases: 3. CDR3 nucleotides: TGTGCCAGCAGCTTAAGCGGGGGGCGGTCCTACGAGCAGTACTTC. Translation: CASSLSGGRSYEQYF.

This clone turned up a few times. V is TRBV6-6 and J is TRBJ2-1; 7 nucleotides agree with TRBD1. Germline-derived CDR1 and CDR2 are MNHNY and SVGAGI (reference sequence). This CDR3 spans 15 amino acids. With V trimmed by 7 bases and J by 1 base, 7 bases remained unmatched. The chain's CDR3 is CASKTGDRSYNEQFF. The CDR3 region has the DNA TGTGCCAGCAAAACAGGGGACCGATCCTACAATGAGCAGTTCTTC.

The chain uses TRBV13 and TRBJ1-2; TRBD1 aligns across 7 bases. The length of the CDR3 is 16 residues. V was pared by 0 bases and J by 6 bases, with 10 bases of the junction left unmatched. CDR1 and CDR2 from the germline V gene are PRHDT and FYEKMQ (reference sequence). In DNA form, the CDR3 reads TGTGCCAGCAGCTTAGGTGGGACAGATACTGTTGATGGCTACACCTTC. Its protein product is CASSLGGTDTVDGYTF.

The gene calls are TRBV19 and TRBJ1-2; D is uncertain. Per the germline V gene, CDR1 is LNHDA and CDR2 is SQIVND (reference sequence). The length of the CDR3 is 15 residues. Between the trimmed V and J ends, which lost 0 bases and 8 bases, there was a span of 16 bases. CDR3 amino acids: CASSIEGGNLAGYTF. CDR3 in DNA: TGTGCCAGTAGTATAGAGGGAGGGAATCTCGCCGGCTACACCTTC.

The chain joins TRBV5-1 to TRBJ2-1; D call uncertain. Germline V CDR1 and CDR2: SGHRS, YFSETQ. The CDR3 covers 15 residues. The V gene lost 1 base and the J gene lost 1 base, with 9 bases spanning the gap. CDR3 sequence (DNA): TGCGCCAGCAGCTTGTCAGTCCAATCCTACAATGAGCAGTTCTTC. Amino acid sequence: CASSLSVQSYNEQFF.

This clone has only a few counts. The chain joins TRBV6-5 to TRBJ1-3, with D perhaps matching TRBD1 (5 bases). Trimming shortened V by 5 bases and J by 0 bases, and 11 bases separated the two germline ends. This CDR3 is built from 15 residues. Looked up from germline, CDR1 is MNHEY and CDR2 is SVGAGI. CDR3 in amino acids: CASSRGAISGNTIYF. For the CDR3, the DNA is TGTGCCAGCAGTCGTGGGGCGATCTCTGGAAACACCATATATTTT.

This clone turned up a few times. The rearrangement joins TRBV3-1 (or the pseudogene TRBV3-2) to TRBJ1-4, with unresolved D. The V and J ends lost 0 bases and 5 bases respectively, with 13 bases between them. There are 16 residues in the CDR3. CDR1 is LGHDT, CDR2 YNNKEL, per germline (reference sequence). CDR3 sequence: CASSQDGARQNEKLFF. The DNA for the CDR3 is TGTGCCAGCAGCCAAGACGGAGCTCGGCAAAATGAAAAACTGTTTTTT.

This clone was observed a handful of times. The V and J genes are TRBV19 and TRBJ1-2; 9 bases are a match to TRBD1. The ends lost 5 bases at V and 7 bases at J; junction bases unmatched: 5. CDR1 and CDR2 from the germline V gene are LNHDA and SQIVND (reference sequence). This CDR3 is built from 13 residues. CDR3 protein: CASSYGQGFGYTF. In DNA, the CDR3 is TGTGCCAGTAGTTATGGACAGGGGTTTGGCTACACCTTC.

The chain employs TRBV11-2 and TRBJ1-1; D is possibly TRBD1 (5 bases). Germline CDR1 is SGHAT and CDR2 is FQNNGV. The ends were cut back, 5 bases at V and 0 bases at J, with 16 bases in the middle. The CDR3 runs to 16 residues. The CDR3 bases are TGTGCCAGCAGCCTGGGGCAGTTTATCATGAACACTGAAGCTTTCTTT. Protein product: CASSLGQFIMNTEAFF.

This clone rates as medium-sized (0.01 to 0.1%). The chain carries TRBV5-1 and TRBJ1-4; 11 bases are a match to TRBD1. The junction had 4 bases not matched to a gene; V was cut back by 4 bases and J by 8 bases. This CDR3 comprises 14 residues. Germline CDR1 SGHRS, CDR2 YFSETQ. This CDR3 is CASSRTGGNEKLFF. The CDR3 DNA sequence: TGCGCCAGCAGCAGGACAGGGGGCAACGAAAAACTGTTTTTT.

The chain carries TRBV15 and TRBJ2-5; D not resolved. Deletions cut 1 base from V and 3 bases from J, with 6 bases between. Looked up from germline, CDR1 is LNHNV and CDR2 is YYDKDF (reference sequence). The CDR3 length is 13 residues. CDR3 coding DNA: TGTGCCACCAGCAGAGCAAAAAAAGAGACCCAGTACTTC. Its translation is CATSRAKKETQYF.

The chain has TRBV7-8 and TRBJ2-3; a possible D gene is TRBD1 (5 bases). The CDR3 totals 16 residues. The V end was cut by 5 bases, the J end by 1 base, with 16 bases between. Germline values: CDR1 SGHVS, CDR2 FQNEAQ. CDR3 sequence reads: CASSPRTPYGTDTQYF. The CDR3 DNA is TGTGCCAGCAGCCCCCGGACACCCTATGGCACAGATACGCAGTATTTT.

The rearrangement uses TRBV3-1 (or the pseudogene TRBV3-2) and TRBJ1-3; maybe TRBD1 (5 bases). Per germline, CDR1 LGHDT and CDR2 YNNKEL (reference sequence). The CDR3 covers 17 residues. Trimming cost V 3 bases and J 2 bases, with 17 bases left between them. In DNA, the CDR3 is TGTGCCAGCAGCCAGGCCAACACGAGACAGACTGGAAACACCATATATTTT. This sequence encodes CASSQANTRQTGNTIYF.

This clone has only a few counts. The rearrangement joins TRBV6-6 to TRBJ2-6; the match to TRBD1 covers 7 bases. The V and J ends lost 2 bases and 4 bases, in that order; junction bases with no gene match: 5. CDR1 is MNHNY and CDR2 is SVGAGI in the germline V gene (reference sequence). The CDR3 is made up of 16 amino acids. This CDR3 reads CASSYPTGPGANVLTF. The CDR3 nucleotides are TGTGCCAGCAGTTACCCGACAGGGCCCGGGGCCAACGTCCTGACTTTC.

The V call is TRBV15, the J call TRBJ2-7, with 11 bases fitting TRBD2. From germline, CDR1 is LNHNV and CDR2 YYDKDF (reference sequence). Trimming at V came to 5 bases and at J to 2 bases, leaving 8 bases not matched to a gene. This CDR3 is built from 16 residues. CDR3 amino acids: CATSVRLAGQTYEQYF. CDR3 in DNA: TGTGCCACCAGCGTCCGACTAGCGGGGCAAACCTACGAGCAGTACTTC.

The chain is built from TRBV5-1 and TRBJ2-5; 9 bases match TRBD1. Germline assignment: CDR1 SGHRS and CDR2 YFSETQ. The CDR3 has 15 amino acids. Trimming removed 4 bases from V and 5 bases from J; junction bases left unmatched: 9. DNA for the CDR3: TGCGCCAGCAGCGACGGGACAGGGTCGGGGGAGACCCAGTACTTC. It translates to CASSDGTGSGETQYF.

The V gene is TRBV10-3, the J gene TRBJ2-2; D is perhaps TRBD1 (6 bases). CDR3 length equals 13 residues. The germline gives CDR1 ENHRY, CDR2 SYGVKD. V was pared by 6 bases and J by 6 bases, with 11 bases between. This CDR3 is CAISPGVAGELFF. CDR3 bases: TGTGCCATCAGCCCAGGGGTGGCCGGGGAGCTGTTTTTT.